This T cell receptor beta chain comes out of a study of blood T cell repertoires in COVID-19. Overall study: The United States, Italy and Spain provided the acute and convalescent COVID-19 samples. The cDNA or gDNA used as material had been derived from T cells, B-cell-depleted T cells, or PBMCs.

Original methodology: Nucleated cell number was recorded as an estimate derived from reference gene primer amplification. Profiling relied on immunoSEQ multiplex PCR, and the TCRdb table lists in-frame clones only, not all of them. D and trimming were read from the DNA, whereas the V and J calls and clone size are those reported in that table. The table lists about 230,000 clones, 84% of them singletons. The TCR originated in a woman older than 75 with active or convalescent COVID-19. Sequenced material: peripheral blood.

The CDR3 loop is CASRPSGGEQYF. The CDR3 DNA reads as TGTGCCAGTAGACCTTCAGGGGGCGAGCAGTACTTC. The chain joins TRBV19 to TRBJ2-7; 7 nucleotides agree with TRBD1. This CDR3 spans 12 amino acids. The V and J ends lost 6 bases and 6 bases, in that order; junction bases with no gene match: 5. Per germline, CDR1 LNHDA and CDR2 SQIVND (reference sequence). Full variable domain (outside the CDR3, taken from reference TRBV19 and TRBJ2-7): DGGITQSPKYLFRKEGQNVTLSCEQNLNHDAMYWYRQDPGQGLRLIYYSQIVNDFQKGDIAEGYSVSREKKESFPLTVTSAQKNPTAFYLCASRPSGGEQYFGPGTRLTVT.